This T cell receptor beta chain is drawn from a study of control samples from healthy donors and cancer patients (dated by TCRdb to 2018 to 2020). Library generation was performed with the immunoSEQ multiplex PCR assay. As stored in TCRdb, this immuneACCESS dataset retains in-frame rearrangements with V and J assigned. A fraction of the clones does not appear; measured against another copy, unresolved V genes explain less than half of the discrepancy, and the remainder lacks a known reason. The sample table contains about 58,000 clones; only one count was recorded for around 87% of them. Jointly, the top ten make up roughly 13% of the sample. As for this clone: The antigen it recognizes is unknown. Base qualities are not provided; no much larger clone lies one nucleotide away.

Sequencing was performed on PBMCs. The receptor was isolated from a woman aged 55-70 years with lung cancer.

The CDR3 here reads CASSYGTTGGNTIYF. The sequenced DNA is TGCGCCAGCAGCTACGGGACGACAGGCGGAAACACCATATATTTT. The chain uses TRBV5-1 and TRBJ1-3; the D segment could be TRBD1, given 6 matching bases. The germline V gene specifies SGHRS as CDR1 and YFSETQ as CDR2. V is shortened by 3 bases, J by 4 bases, and the region joining them spans 14 bases. Its CDR3 holds 15 amino acids, cysteine through phenylalanine. The read is trimmed to its CDR3 DNA, 45 bases read in frame from base 1.